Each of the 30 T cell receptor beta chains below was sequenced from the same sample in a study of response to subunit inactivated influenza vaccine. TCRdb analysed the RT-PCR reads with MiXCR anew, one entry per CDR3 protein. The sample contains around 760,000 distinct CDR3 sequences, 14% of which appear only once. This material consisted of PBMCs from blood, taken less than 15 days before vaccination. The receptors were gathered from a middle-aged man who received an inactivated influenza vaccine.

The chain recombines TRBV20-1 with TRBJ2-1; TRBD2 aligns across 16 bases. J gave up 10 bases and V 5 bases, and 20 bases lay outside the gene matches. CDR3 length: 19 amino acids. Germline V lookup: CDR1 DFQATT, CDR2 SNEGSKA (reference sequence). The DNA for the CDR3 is TGCAGTGCTGGCTCTTTCCCCGGGACTAGCGGGAGGGCCGGTAAAGAGCAGTTCTTC. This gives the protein CSAGSFPGTSGRAGKEQFF.

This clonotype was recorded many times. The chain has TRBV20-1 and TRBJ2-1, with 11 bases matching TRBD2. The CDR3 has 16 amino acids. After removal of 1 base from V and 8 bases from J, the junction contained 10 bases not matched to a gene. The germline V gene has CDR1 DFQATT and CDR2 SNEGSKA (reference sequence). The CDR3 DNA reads TGCAGTGCTAGAGCTACACTAGCGGGAGCCCCCTATGAGCAGTTCTTC. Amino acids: CSARATLAGAPYEQFF.

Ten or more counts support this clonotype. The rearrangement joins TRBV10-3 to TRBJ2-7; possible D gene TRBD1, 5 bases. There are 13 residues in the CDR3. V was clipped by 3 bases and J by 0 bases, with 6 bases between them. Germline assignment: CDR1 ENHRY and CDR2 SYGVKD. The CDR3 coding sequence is TGTGCCATCAGTGATGGGGCCTCCTACGAGCAGTACTTC. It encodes CAISDGASYEQYF.

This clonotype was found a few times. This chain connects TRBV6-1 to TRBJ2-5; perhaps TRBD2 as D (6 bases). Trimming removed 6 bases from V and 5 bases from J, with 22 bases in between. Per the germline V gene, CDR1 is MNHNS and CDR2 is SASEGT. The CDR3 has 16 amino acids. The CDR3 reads CASSGSGVLAWETQYF. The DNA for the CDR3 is TGTGCCAGCAGCGGATCGGGGGTTTTGGCATGGGAGACCCAGTACTTC.

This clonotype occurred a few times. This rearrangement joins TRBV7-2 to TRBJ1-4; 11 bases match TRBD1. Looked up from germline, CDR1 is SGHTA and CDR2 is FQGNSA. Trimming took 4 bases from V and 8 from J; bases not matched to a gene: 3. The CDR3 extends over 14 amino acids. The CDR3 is CASSSGQGEEKLFF. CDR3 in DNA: TGTGCCAGCAGCTCGGGACAGGGGGAGGAAAAACTGTTTTTT.

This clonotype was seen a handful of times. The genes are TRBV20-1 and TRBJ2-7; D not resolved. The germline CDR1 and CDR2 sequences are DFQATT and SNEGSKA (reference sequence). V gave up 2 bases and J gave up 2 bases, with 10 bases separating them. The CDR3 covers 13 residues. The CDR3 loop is CSARSMSAYEQYF. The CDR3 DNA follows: TGCAGTGCTAGATCTATGTCAGCCTACGAGCAGTACTTC.

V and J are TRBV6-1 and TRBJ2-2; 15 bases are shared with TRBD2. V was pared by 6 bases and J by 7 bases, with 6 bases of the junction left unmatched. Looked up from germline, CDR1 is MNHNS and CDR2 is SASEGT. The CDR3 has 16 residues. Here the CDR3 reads CASRGLAGGPIGELFF. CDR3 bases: TGTGCCAGCAGAGGACTAGCGGGAGGGCCGATCGGGGAGCTGTTTTTT.

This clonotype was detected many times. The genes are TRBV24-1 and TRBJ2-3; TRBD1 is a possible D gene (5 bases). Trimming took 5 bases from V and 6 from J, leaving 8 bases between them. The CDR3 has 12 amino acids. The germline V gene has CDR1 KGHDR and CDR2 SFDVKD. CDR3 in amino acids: CATSAKGDTQYF. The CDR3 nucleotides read TGTGCCACCAGTGCTAAGGGGGATACGCAGTATTTT.

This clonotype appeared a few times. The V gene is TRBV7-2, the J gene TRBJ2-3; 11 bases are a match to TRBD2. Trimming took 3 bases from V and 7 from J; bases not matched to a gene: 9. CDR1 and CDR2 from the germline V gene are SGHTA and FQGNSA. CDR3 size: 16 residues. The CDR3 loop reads CASSFWLAGGMHTQYF. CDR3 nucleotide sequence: TGTGCCAGCAGCTTTTGGCTAGCGGGAGGAATGCATACGCAGTATTTT.

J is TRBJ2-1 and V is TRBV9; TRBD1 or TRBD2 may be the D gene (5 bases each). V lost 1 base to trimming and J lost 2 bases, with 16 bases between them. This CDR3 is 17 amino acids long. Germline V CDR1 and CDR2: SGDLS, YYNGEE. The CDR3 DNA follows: TGTGCCAGCAGCGTAACGCTTGGGACGGCCCCCTACAATGAGCAGTTCTTC. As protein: CASSVTLGTAPYNEQFF.

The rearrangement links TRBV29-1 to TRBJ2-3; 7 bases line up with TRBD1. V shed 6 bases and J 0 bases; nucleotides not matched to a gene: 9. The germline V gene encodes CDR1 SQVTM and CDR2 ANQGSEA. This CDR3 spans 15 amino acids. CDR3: CSVPMGQLSTDTQYF. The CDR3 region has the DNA TGCAGCGTCCCCATGGGACAGCTAAGCACAGATACGCAGTATTTT.

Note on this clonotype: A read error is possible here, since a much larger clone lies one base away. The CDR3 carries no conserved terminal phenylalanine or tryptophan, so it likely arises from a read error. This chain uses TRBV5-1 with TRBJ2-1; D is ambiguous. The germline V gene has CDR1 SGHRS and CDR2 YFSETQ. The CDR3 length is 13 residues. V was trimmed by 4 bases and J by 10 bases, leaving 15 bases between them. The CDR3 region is CASSPAGGWEQFL. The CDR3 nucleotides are TGCGCCAGCAGCCCCGCTGGTGGCTGGGAGCAGTTCTTA.

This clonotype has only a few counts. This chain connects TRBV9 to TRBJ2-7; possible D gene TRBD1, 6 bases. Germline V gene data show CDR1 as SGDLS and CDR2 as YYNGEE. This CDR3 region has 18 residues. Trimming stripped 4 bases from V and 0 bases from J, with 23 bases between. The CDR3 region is CASSPYPGTKPSSYEQYF. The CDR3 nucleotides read TGTGCCAGCAGCCCCTACCCCGGGACAAAACCCAGCTCCTACGAGCAGTACTTC.

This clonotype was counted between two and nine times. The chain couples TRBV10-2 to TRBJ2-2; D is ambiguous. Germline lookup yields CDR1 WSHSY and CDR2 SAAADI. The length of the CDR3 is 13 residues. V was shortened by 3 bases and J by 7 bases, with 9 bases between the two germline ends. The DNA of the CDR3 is TGCGCCAGCAGTGACACCGTTTACGGGGAGCTGTTTTTT. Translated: CASSDTVYGELFF.

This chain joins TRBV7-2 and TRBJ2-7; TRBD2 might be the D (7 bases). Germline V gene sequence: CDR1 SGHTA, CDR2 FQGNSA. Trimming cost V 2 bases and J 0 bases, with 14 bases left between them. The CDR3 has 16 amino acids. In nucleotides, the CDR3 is TGTGCCAGCAGCTTAAGGGGGGGCAGACCCTCCTACGAGCAGTACTTC. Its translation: CASSLRGGRPSYEQYF. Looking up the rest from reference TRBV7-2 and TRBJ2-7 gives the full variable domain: GAGVSQSPSNKVTEKGKDVELRCDPISGHTALYWYRQSLGQGLEFLIYFQGNSAPDKSGLPSDRFSAERTGGSVSTLTIQRTQQEDSAVYLCASSLRGGRPSYEQYFGPGTRLTVT.

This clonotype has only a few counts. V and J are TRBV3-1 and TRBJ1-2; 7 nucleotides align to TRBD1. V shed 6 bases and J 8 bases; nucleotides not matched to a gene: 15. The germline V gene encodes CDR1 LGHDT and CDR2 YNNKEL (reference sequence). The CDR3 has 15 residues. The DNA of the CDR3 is TGTGCCAGCAGTCTTAAGGGACAGAAGGTTTTGGGCTACACCTTC. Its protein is CASSLKGQKVLGYTF.

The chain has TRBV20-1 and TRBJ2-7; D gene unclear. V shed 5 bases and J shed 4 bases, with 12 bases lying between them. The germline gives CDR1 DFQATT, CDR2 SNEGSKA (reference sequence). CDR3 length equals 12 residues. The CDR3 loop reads CSAANTGYEQYF. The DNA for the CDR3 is TGCAGTGCTGCCAACACCGGGTACGAGCAGTACTTC.

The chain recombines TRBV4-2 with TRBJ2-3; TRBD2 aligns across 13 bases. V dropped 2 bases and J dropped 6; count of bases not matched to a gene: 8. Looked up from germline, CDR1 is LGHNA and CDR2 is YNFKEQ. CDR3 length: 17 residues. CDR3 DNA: TGTGCCAGCAGCCAACGGACTAGCGGGGGCTTAGCGGATACGCAGTATTTT. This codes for CASSQRTSGGLADTQYF.

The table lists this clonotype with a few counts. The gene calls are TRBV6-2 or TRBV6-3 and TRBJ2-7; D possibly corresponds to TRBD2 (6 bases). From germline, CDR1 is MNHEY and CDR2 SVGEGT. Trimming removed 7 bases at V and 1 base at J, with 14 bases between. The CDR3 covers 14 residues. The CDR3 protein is CASTVGRLSYEQYF. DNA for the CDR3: TGTGCCAGCACCGTGGGGAGGCTTTCCTACGAGCAGTACTTC.

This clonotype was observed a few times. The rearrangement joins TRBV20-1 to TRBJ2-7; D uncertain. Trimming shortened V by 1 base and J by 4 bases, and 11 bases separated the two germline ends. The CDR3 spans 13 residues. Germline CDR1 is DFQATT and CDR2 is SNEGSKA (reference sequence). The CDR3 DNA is TGCAGTGCTAGAGTTCCAGCGCGTTACGAGCAGTACTTC. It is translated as CSARVPARYEQYF.

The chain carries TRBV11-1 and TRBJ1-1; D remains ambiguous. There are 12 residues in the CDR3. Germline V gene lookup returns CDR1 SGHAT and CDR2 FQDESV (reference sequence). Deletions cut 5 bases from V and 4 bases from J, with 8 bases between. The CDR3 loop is CASSHLPTEAFF. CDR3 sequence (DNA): TGTGCCAGCAGCCACCTTCCCACTGAAGCTTTCTTT.

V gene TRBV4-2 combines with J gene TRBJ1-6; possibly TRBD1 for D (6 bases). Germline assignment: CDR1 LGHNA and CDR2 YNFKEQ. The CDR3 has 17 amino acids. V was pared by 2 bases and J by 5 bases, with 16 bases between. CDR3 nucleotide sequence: TGTGCCAGCAGCCAATATAGGCCAGGGGTCGATAATTCACCCCTCCACTTT. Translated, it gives CASSQYRPGVDNSPLHF.

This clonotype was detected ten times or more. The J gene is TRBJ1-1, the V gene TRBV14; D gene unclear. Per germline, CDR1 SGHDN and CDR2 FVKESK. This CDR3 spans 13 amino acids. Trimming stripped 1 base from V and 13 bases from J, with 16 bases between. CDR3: CASSQASSIVGFF. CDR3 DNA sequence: TGTGCCAGCAGCCAAGCTTCGTCTATAGTTGGTTTCTTT. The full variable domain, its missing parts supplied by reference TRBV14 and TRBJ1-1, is EAGVTQFPSHSVIEKGQTVTLRCDPISGHDNLYWYRRVMGKEIKFLLHFVKESKQDESGMPNNRFLAERTGGTYSTLKVQPAELEDSGVYFCASSQASSIVGFFGQGTRLTVV.

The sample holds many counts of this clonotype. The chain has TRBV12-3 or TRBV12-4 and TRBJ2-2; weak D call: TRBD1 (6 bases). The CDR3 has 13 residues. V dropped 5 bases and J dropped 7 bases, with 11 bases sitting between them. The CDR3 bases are TGTGCCAGCAGTACAGGGCTACTCGGGGAGCTGTTTTTT. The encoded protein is CASSTGLLGELFF.

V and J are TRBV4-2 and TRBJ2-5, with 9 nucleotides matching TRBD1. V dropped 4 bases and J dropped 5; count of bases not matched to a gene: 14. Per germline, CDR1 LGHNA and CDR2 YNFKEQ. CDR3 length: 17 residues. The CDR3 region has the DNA TGTGCCAGCAGCCGGGGAACCGGGACAGGGACGGGGGAGACCCAGTACTTC. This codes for CASSRGTGTGTGETQYF.

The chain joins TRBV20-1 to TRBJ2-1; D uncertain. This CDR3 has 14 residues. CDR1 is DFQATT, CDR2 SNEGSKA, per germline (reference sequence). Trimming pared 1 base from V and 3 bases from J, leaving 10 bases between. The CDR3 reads CSARGAGVYNEQFF. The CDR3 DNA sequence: TGCAGTGCTAGAGGGGCAGGAGTCTACAATGAGCAGTTCTTC.

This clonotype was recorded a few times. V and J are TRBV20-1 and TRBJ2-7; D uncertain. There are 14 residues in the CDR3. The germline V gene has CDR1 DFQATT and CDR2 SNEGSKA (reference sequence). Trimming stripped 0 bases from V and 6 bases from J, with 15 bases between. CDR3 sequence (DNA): TGCAGTGCTAGAGACCCCAACGTTATCCCCGAGCAGTACTTC. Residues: CSARDPNVIPEQYF.

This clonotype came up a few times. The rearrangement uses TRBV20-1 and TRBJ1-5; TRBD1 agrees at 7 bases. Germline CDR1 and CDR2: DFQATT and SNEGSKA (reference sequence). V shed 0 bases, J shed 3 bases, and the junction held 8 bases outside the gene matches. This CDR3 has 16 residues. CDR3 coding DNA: TGCAGTGCTAGAGATCTGAGGACAGGCAACAATCAGCCCCAGCATTTT. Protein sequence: CSARDLRTGNNQPQHF.

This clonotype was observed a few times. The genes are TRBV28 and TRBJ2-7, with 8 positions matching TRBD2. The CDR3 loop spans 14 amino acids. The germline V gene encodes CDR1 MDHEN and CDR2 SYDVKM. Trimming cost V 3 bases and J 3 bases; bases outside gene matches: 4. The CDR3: CASSFYGGDYEQYF. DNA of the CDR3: TGTGCCAGCAGTTTTTACGGGGGGGACTACGAGCAGTACTTC.

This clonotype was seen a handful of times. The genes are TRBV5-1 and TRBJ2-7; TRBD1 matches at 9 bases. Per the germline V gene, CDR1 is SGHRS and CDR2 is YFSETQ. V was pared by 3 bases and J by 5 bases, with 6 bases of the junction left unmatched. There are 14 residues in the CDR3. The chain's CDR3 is CASSSRTGEDEQYF. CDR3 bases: TGCGCCAGCAGCTCACGGACAGGGGAAGACGAGCAGTACTTC.